This TCR beta chain was documented in a study of blood T cells in healthy people across ages. From germline, CDR1 is SGHKS and CDR2 YYEKEE (reference sequence). Trimming at V came to 3 bases and at J to 9 bases, leaving 0 bases not matched to a gene. The CDR3 is 12 amino acids. A second 7 to 11 cycle PCR used barcoded and J-beta primers. TCRdb reprocessed the 5' RACE reads with MiXCR, giving one entry per CDR3 protein. Among 550,000 to 750,000 distinct CDR3 sequences listed, more than 20% were seen once. This TCR was sampled from a man aged 65-85 years in good health. The sample was blood. The chain employs TRBV5-5 and TRBJ2-1; 10 nucleotides match TRBD2. CDR3: CASSSSGSEQFF. The DNA for the CDR3 is TGTGCCAGCAGCTCTAGCGGGAGTGAGCAGTTCTTC.